The 2 T cell receptor beta chains below were found in one sample sequenced in a study of blood T cell repertoires in COVID-19. Sequenced by immunoSEQ multiplex PCR; TCRdb stores in-frame clones only, minus some. The table lists more than 250,000 clones, over 75% of them singletons. Sequencing was performed on peripheral blood. These receptors came from a man in his forties or fifties with active or convalescent COVID-19.

This clone was observed once. This chain's CDR3 is CASSLHHSSYEQYF. The CDR3 DNA sequence: TGTGCCAGCAGCTTGCACCACAGTTCCTACGAGCAGTACTTC. The rearrangement links TRBV7-3 to TRBJ2-7, with unresolved D. Germline loops: CDR1 SGHTA, CDR2 FQGTGA. Trimming stripped 3 bases from V and 1 base from J, with 10 bases between. The CDR3 sequence is 14 residues long. Combining the CDR3 with reference TRBV7-3 and TRBJ2-7 gives the whole variable domain GAGVSQTPSNKVTEKGKYVELRCDPISGHTALYWYRQSLGQGPEFLIYFQGTGAADDSGLPNDRFFAVRPEGSVSTLKIQRTERGDSAVYLCASSLHHSSYEQYFGPGTRLTVT.

The gene calls are TRBV13 and TRBJ1-6, with 8 bases matching TRBD1. The CDR3 is 15 amino acids. Trimming took 6 bases from V and 9 from J; bases not matched to a gene: 10. Germline values: CDR1 PRHDT, CDR2 FYEKMQ (reference sequence). The CDR3 nucleotides read TGTGCCAGCAGTTCGACACAGGGGGGGATTTCACCCCTCCACTTT. It is translated as CASSSTQGGISPLHF.